The rows below give T cell receptor beta chains drawn from one sample of a study of OX40 agonist ivuxolimab in advanced cancers. Clones were sequenced by immunoSEQ multiplex PCR, and TCRdb holds only the in-frame ones, with some missing. The table includes 53,000 or so clones, around 77% detected once. The source material was CD4+ or CD8+ T cells sorted from blood, sampled in a trial of the OX40 agonist ivuxolimab. The receptor source for this set is an adult with an advanced solid tumor such as melanoma, head and neck, liver or kidney cancer. Each CDR3 is given with its conserved first and last residue. D genes are given only for firm matches. The listing skips clone size in some rows; elsewhere it reads once, few, many or a size class.

clone_size,v_call,d_call,j_call,cdr3_nt,cdr3_aa
-,TRBV5-1,-,TRBJ1-5,TGCGCCAGCAGCTATAACGCGGACGGGCCCCAGCATTTT,CASSYNADGPQHF
once,TRBV29-1,TRBD2,TRBJ2-7,TGCAGCGTTGCGGTGGCTAGCGGGAGAGACGAGCAGTACTTC,CSVAVASGRDEQYF
once,TRBV5-1,-,TRBJ2-7,TGCGCCAGCAGCACGGGACCGGGCGGCTACGAGCAGTACTTC,CASSTGPGGYEQYF
-,TRBV2,-,TRBJ1-2,TGTGCCAGCAGTAGAGAGGAATATGGCTACACCTTC,CASSREEYGYTF
-,TRBV6-1,TRBD2,TRBJ2-3,TGTGCCACGTGGGGCGGGAGGGCCGGCACAGATACGCAGTATTTT,CATWGGRAGTDTQYF
-,TRBV5-1,-,TRBJ2-5,TGCGCCAGCAGCTTGGCTGGGCCAGGAACCCAGTACTTC,CASSLAGPGTQYF
-,TRBV30,TRBD2,TRBJ2-5,TGTGCCTGGAGTGTACGGGTTAGCGGGAGGTTAATTGAGACCCAGTACTTC,CAWSVRVSGRLIETQYF
-,TRBV7-2,TRBD2,TRBJ2-7,TGTGCCAGCAGCCGACCGCAGGGACTAAACTCCTACGAGCAGTACTTC,CASSRPQGLNSYEQYF
-,TRBV6-5,-,TRBJ2-5,TGTGCCAGCAGTTACAGGGCGGGTAAATCTGAGACCCAGTACTTC,CASSYRAGKSETQYF
-,TRBV5-1,TRBD2,TRBJ2-5,TGCGCCAGCAGCATAGAAATACGGGCTAGCGGGAATCAAGAGACCCAGTACTTC,CASSIEIRASGNQETQYF
many,TRBV5-1,TRBD2,TRBJ2-1,TGCGCCAGCAGCTTGGCCGTTGATTGGACTAGCGGGGGACACAATGAGCAGTTCTTC,CASSLAVDWTSGGHNEQFF
-,TRBV6-5,-,TRBJ2-7,TGTGCCAGCAATAAACAGGGCTACGAGCAGTACTTC,CASNKQGYEQYF
-,TRBV27,-,TRBJ1-5,TGTGCCAGCAGTTTTAGTGGGAGCCAGGGCCTCAATCAGCCCCAGCATTTT,CASSFSGSQGLNQPQHF
-,TRBV29-1,-,TRBJ2-2,TGCAGCGCCGAAGGGTCTTCGGGGGTCCGAGGGGAGCTGTTTTTT,CSAEGSSGVRGELFF
-,TRBV7-9,-,TRBJ1-1,TGTGCCAGCAGCTTAGTTAAGGGATTCTACACTGAAGCTTTCTTT,CASSLVKGFYTEAFF
-,TRBV5-1,-,TRBJ1-3,TGCGCCAGCAGCCCCGGTGAACAGGGATCGGCTGGAAACACCATATATTTT,CASSPGEQGSAGNTIYF
-,TRBV6-1,TRBD2,TRBJ2-7,TGTGCCAGCAGTGGTGGGACTAGCGCAACCTACGAGCAGTACTTC,CASSGGTSATYEQYF
-,TRBV19,TRBD1,TRBJ2-6,TGTGCCAGTTCCCGGGACAGCACATACGGGGCCAACGTCCTGACTTTC,CASSRDSTYGANVLTF
-,TRBV5-8,-,TRBJ1-2,TGTGCCAGCAGCTTGGAGGGGGAAGTAAACTATGGCTACACCTTC,CASSLEGEVNYGYTF
-,TRBV30,-,TRBJ2-6,TGTGCCTGGAGCGGGGGGGCCAACGTCCTGACTTTC,CAWSGGANVLTF